This T cell receptor beta chain was documented in a study of beta chain features in type 1 diabetes. With 0 bases clipped from V and 4 bases from J, the junction kept 3 bases outside the gene matches. Germline assignment: CDR1 SGHRS and CDR2 YFSETQ. The CDR3 length is 14 residues. On this clone: Its specificity is unknown.

The authors reverse transcribed all of the isolated RNA, so sequencing captured expressed TCRB transcripts. Profiling relied on immunoSEQ multiplex PCR, and the TCRdb table lists in-frame clones only, not all of them. The data contain under 200,000 clones, 10% of them singletons. Notes on the study in general: All four CD4+ subsets from Type 1 diabetes patients carried moderately but significantly shorter TCRB CDR3s.

CD45RO/CCR7/CD25/CD127/CD95/CD27 sorting isolated CD4+ naive, central memory, regulatory and stem cell-like memory cells. The source material was central memory CD4+ T cells from blood. The chain uses TRBV5-1 and TRBJ2-7; 8 bases map to TRBD1. The sequence derives from a young man with type 1 diabetes. The CDR3 sequence: CASSLETGVYEQYF. The CDR3 DNA follows: TGCGCCAGCAGCTTGGAGACAGGGGTATACGAGCAGTACTTC.